A single sample gave rise to the 10 T cell receptor beta chains below, sequenced in a study of T cell responses to AZD1222 COVID-19 vaccine. This table comes from immunoSEQ multiplex PCR, and its TCRdb copy is limited to in-frame clones, with some not included. The sample lists about 110,000 clones, around 90% occurring once. The input for sequencing was peripheral blood, taken on day 0 of AZD1222 vaccination. These receptors all stem from an adult in good health.

The J gene is TRBJ1-6, the V gene TRBV6-2 or TRBV6-3, with 8 bases fitting TRBD1. Trimming at V came to 5 bases and at J to 10 bases, leaving 7 bases not matched to a gene. CDR3 length: 14 residues. Germline assignment: CDR1 MNHEY and CDR2 SVGEGT. The CDR3 DNA reads TGTGCCAGCAGTGCCGACAGGGGAGAATCACCCCTCCACTTT. Amino acid sequence: CASSADRGESPLHF.

V gene TRBV23-1 combines with J gene TRBJ2-7, with D possibly being TRBD1 (6 bases). TRBV23-1 qualifies as an ORF whose function is uncertain. The CDR3 length is 14 residues. V shed 3 bases and J shed 4 bases, with 13 bases lying between them. Here the CDR3 DNA reads TGCGCCAGCAGTCATAAGGACAGACCTTACGAGCAGTACTTC. Its translation: CASSHKDRPYEQYF.

This chain uses TRBV5-1 with TRBJ2-2; TRBD1 matches at 8 bases. Germline V gene data show CDR1 as SGHRS and CDR2 as YFSETQ. The trim removed 5 bases at V and 2 bases at J, leaving 5 bases unmatched. The length of the CDR3 is 15 residues. The CDR3 loop reads CASSKGQGNTGELFF. The CDR3 nucleotides are TGCGCCAGCAGTAAAGGACAGGGAAACACCGGGGAGCTGTTTTTT.

J is TRBJ1-3 and V is TRBV6-5; possible D gene TRBD1, 6 bases. The V gene lost 4 bases and the J gene lost 0 bases, with 13 bases spanning the gap. The V gene's germline CDR1 is MNHEY and CDR2 SVGAGI. CDR3 length: 16 amino acids. CDR3: CASSSRTESSGNTIYF. The CDR3 DNA sequence: TGTGCCAGCAGTTCAAGGACAGAGAGCTCTGGAAACACCATATATTTT.

The rearrangement joins TRBV7-9 to TRBJ1-5; TRBD1 might be the D (6 bases). The CDR3 covers 14 residues. The germline gives CDR1 SEHNR, CDR2 FQNEAQ (reference sequence). The V gene lost 9 bases and the J gene lost 5 bases, with 17 bases spanning the gap. Here the CDR3 reads CARDLIWGHQPQHF. DNA for the CDR3: TGTGCCAGAGATCTTATTTGGGGGCATCAGCCCCAGCATTTT.

The count of this clone is one. The chain is built from TRBV7-9 and TRBJ1-4, with a possible D match to TRBD1 (5 bases). Deletions cut 2 bases from V and 1 base from J, with 8 bases between. The CDR3 loop spans 15 amino acids. The germline V gene encodes CDR1 SEHNR and CDR2 FQNEAQ (reference sequence). The CDR3 DNA is TGTGCCAGCAGCTTACTCAGGGAAACTAATGAAAAACTGTTTTTT. Translating it yields CASSLLRETNEKLFF. Full variable domain (rest looked up from reference TRBV7-9 and TRBJ1-4): DTGVSQNPRHKITKRGQNVTFRCDPISEHNRLYWYRQTLGQGPEFLTYFQNEAQLEKSRLLSDRFSAERPKGSFSTLEIQRTEQGDSAMYLCASSLLRETNEKLFFGSGTQLSVL.

This clone was counted between two and nine times. V usage is TRBV4-1 and J usage is TRBJ2-1; TRBD1 aligns across 9 bases. CDR1 is MGHRA and CDR2 is YSYEKL in the germline V gene. Losses at the gene ends were 3 bases for V and 5 bases for J; bases not matched to a gene: 8. CDR3 length equals 16 residues. This chain's CDR3 is CASSQNRGRENNEQFF. Written as DNA, the CDR3 is TGCGCCAGCAGCCAGAACAGGGGGCGCGAGAACAATGAGCAGTTCTTC.

This chain uses TRBV21-1 with TRBJ2-7; TRBD2 was called by the table and not checked on the DNA. TRBV21-1 is marked as a pseudogene. CDR3 size: 15 residues. In nucleotides, the CDR3 is TGTGCCAGCAGCAAAGATGGAGGGGAAGGCTACGAGCAGTACTTC. It translates to CASSKDGGEGYEQYF.

V usage is TRBV7-2 and J usage is TRBJ2-5; the match to TRBD2 covers 8 bases. The CDR3 has 16 residues. J lost 5 bases, V lost 1 base, and 9 bases had no gene match. Germline loops: CDR1 SGHTA, CDR2 FQGNSA. In nucleotides, the CDR3 is TGTGCCAGCAGCTTAGTCACCGGGCGGGGGGAGGAGACCCAGTACTTC. Protein: CASSLVTGRGEETQYF.

The V gene is TRBV18, the J gene TRBJ2-6, with 7 bases identical to TRBD1. This CDR3 is built from 17 residues. Germline assignment: CDR1 KGHSH and CDR2 LQKENI. With 8 bases clipped from V and 4 bases from J, the junction kept 14 bases outside the gene matches. The CDR3 sequence is CASTMEQGRGGANVLTF. The DNA of the CDR3 is TGTGCCAGCACGATGGAACAGGGGAGAGGAGGGGCCAACGTCCTGACTTTC. The full variable domain, completed using reference TRBV18 and TRBJ2-6, is NAGVMQNPRHLVRRRGQEARLRCSPMKGHSHVYWYRQLPEEGLKFMVYLQKENIIDESGMPKERFSAEFPKEGPSILRIQQVVRGDSAAYFCASTMEQGRGGANVLTFGAGSRLTVL.